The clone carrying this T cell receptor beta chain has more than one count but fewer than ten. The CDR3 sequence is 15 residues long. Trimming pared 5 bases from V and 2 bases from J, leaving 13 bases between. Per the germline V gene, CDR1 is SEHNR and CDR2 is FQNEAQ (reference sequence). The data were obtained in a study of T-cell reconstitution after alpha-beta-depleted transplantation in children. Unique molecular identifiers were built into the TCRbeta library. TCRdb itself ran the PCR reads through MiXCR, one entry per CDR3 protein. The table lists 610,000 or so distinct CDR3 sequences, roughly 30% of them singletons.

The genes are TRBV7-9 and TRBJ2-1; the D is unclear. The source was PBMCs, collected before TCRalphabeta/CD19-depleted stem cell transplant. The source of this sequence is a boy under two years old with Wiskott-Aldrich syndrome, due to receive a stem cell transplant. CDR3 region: CASSVTRGPYNEQFF. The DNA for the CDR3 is TGTGCCAGCAGCGTAACTCGCGGACCCTACAATGAGCAGTTCTTC.